This passage covers 14 T cell receptor beta chains from one sample sequenced in a study of identical twins. TCRdb reprocessed the 5' RACE reads via MiXCR and lists one record per CDR3 protein. Of roughly 770,000 distinct CDR3 sequences in the sample, roughly 18% are singletons; the top ten hold around 14%. The sample was also linked to a second study, of T cells expressing NK-cell markers.

The sample consisted of PBMCs. These receptors were collected from a woman aged 18-30 years in good health.

This clonotype has just a few counts. The CDR3 region has the DNA TGCAGTGCTAGAGATGACGAGCGGGTCGGCACAGATACGCAGTATTTT. It specifies CSARDDERVGTDTQYF. J is TRBJ2-3 and V is TRBV20-1, with D tentatively TRBD2 (6 bases). V gave up 0 bases and J gave up 1 base, with 14 bases separating them. The V gene's germline CDR1 is DFQATT and CDR2 SNEGSKA (reference sequence). The CDR3 sequence is 16 residues long.

The V and J genes are TRBV12-3 or TRBV12-4 and TRBJ2-5; D uncertain. Trimming removed 3 bases at V and 3 bases at J, with 8 bases between. The CDR3 is 13 amino acids. The CDR3 sequence is CASSFWPKETQYF. For the CDR3, the DNA is TGTGCCAGCAGTTTTTGGCCCAAAGAGACCCAGTACTTC.

A few counts support this clonotype. The J gene is TRBJ2-7, the V gene TRBV7-8, with TRBD1 identical over 11 bases. The V segment lost 3 bases and the J segment 4 bases; nucleotides outside the gene matches: 5. The CDR3 loop spans 15 amino acids. Germline lookup yields CDR1 SGHVS and CDR2 FQNEAQ. CDR3 in DNA: TGTGCCAGCAGCTTTATGGACAGGGGGCTATACGAGCAGTACTTC. This encodes CASSFMDRGLYEQYF.

A remark on this clonotype: A much larger clone differs from this one at a single base, so this may be a read error. J is TRBJ2-6 and V is TRBV2; no reliable D call. Germline V gene sequence: CDR1 SNHLY, CDR2 FYNNEI. V lost 7 bases to trimming and J lost 0 bases, with 4 bases between them. The CDR3 is 13 residues long. For the CDR3, the DNA is TGTGCCAGCATGGCCTCTGGGGCCAACGTCCTGACTTTC. Translation: CASMASGANVLTF.

This clonotype was seen ten or more times. The V call is TRBV5-1, the J call TRBJ2-1, with D hard to call. The germline gives CDR1 SGHRS, CDR2 YFSETQ. The V gene lost 3 bases and the J gene lost 8 bases, with 6 bases spanning the gap. The CDR3 extends over 11 amino acids. The CDR3 nucleotides are TGCGCCAGCAGCTACCAGGATGAGCAGTTCTTC. Protein sequence: CASSYQDEQFF.

This clonotype occurred a few times. The rearrangement links TRBV6-1 to TRBJ2-1; possible D gene TRBD2, 6 bases. The CDR3 spans 14 residues. The ends were cut back, 6 bases at V and 6 bases at J, with 15 bases in the middle. Germline CDR1 is MNHNS and CDR2 is SASEGT. This CDR3 is CASRVGSRGNEQFF. In DNA form, the CDR3 reads TGTGCCAGCAGGGTGGGCTCGCGGGGCAATGAGCAGTTCTTC.

The chain links TRBV7-6 to TRBJ2-7; D unclear. In germline, CDR1 is SGHVS, CDR2 FNYEAQ. The CDR3 consists of 14 residues. Trimming cost V 5 bases and J 2 bases, with 13 bases left between them. The CDR3 coding sequence is TGTGCCAGCAGCCCTACCCCAAATACCTACGAGCAGTACTTC. Its protein product is CASSPTPNTYEQYF. The complete variable domain, with remaining parts taken from reference TRBV7-6 and TRBJ2-7, reads GAGVSQSPRYKVTKRGQDVALRCDPISGHVSLYWYRQALGQGPEFLTYFNYEAQQDKSGLPNDRFSAERPEGSISTLTIQRTEQRDSAMYRCASSPTPNTYEQYFGPGTRLTVT.

The rearrangement uses TRBV20-1 and TRBJ2-2; D assignment may be TRBD1 or TRBD2 (6 bases each). The CDR3 has 15 amino acids. Germline assignment: CDR1 DFQATT and CDR2 SNEGSKA (reference sequence). V dropped 6 bases and J dropped 0 bases, with 14 bases sitting between them. CDR3 nucleotide sequence: TGCAGTGCGCCGGGGAGGACAGCGAACACCGGGGAGCTGTTTTTT. Encoded protein: CSAPGRTANTGELFF.

The chain recombines TRBV20-1 with TRBJ1-1; maybe TRBD1 (5 bases). CDR3 length: 13 residues. V was shortened by 4 bases and J by 7 bases, with 16 bases between the two germline ends. CDR1 and CDR2 (germline): DFQATT, SNEGSKA (reference sequence). The CDR3 loop reads CSATTGGDLEAFF. As DNA, the CDR3 is TGCAGTGCTACGACTGGGGGAGATCTTGAAGCTTTCTTT.

This clonotype was seen at least ten times. The rearrangement links TRBV20-1 to TRBJ2-7; D unclear. V gave up 3 bases and J gave up 3 bases, with 9 bases separating them. Germline values: CDR1 DFQATT, CDR2 SNEGSKA (reference sequence). CDR3 length: 12 amino acids. The CDR3 sequence is CSARSENYEQYF. CDR3 DNA: TGCAGTGCTAGGTCCGAAAACTACGAGCAGTACTTC.

This clonotype was recorded a few times. The J gene is TRBJ2-7, the V gene TRBV6-2 or TRBV6-3; D is unresolved. From germline, CDR1 is MNHEY and CDR2 SVGEGT. The CDR3 totals 13 residues. Trimming shortened V by 2 bases and J by 8 bases, and 13 bases separated the two germline ends. The CDR3: CASSYGIPKKQYF. The CDR3 DNA reads TGTGCCAGCAGTTACGGCATCCCCAAGAAGCAGTACTTC.

This clonotype was recorded a few times. The chain links TRBV20-1 to TRBJ2-3; 8 bases align to TRBD1. The CDR3 is 14 amino acids. CDR1 and CDR2 from the germline V gene are DFQATT and SNEGSKA (reference sequence). J was trimmed by 0 bases and V by 5 bases; bases with no gene match: 4. The CDR3 reads CSAARQGSTDTQYF. CDR3 coding DNA: TGCAGTGCTGCCCGACAGGGGAGCACAGATACGCAGTATTTT.

The rearrangement joins TRBV5-1 to TRBJ2-5, with 12 bases that match TRBD2. The CDR3 loop spans 16 amino acids. V shed 0 bases, J shed 1 base, and the junction held 1 base outside the gene matches. From germline, CDR1 is SGHRS and CDR2 YFSETQ. The CDR3 loop is CASSLGTSGAQETQYF. The CDR3, as DNA: TGCGCCAGCAGCTTGGGGACTAGCGGGGCCCAAGAGACCCAGTACTTC.

The count of this clonotype is one. CDR3 coding DNA: TGCAGTGCTAGAGCACCCGGGACAGTGTATGGCTACACCTTC. Protein product: CSARAPGTVYGYTF. The chain has TRBV20-1 and TRBJ1-2; 7 bases align to TRBD1. This CDR3 spans 14 amino acids. V shed 1 base, J shed 5 bases, and the junction held 7 bases outside the gene matches. Germline lookup yields CDR1 DFQATT and CDR2 SNEGSKA (reference sequence).